The clone carrying this TCR beta chain was detected many times. This library used about 360 ng RNA and molecular barcoded adaptors spanning alpha/delta and beta/gamma chains. Each CDR3 protein gets one entry after TCRdb re-called the reads with MiXCR. This sample has approximately 50,000 distinct CDR3 sequences, with less than 25% found just once. The sample comes from a study of read filtering for tumor transcriptome and immune sequencing. In the study overall: Among patients, 17 to 20 were male and about 15 female, aged about 45 to 90 (mean approximately 64).

The source of this sequence is a donor at least 40 years old with multiple myeloma. Sequencing was done on a sample of a population of CD138-negative cells sorted from bone marrow.

The DNA of the CDR3 is TGTGCCAGCAGCACGGGGACAGGGGGTGTGGAGACCCAGTACTTC. This translates into CASSTGTGGVETQYF. The chain combines TRBV27 with TRBJ2-5, with 11 bases that match TRBD1. The CDR3 has 15 residues. The V and J ends lost 6 bases and 5 bases, in that order; junction bases with no gene match: 8. Germline CDR1 is MNHEY and CDR2 is SMNVEV (reference sequence).